Presented here are 27 T cell receptor beta chains from one specimen sequenced in a study of post-analysis software for immune sequencing data. The antigens for these receptors are not known. General study results and limits: Relative to controls, patients had a handful of TRBV segments at higher frequency, with TRBV5-6, TRBV5-1 and TRBV20-1 among these.

The TCR beta cDNA libraries carried unique molecular identifiers. TCRdb reprocessed the PCR reads with MiXCR, giving one entry per CDR3 protein. This table has fewer than 850,000 distinct CDR3 sequences, just under 30% appearing once. Specimen: blood. The source is a girl aged 10 to 17 with multiple sclerosis.

There are a few counts of this clonotype. Here the CDR3 DNA reads TGCAGTGCGAGGCCAGGCTACAATGAGCAGTTCTTC. This sequence encodes CSARPGYNEQFF. This chain connects TRBV20-1 to TRBJ2-1; D is undetermined. Trimming shortened V by 6 bases and J by 3 bases, and 9 bases separated the two germline ends. The CDR3 covers 12 residues. Germline CDR1 DFQATT, CDR2 SNEGSKA (reference sequence).

The chain uses TRBV3-1 and TRBJ1-5; 7 nucleotides match TRBD1. Germline V gene sequence: CDR1 LGHDT, CDR2 YNNKEL (reference sequence). CDR3 size: 15 residues. The junction had 3 bases not matched to a gene; V was cut back by 4 bases and J by 0 bases. CDR3 sequence reads: CASSRGTVSNQPQHF. CDR3 bases: TGTGCCAGCAGCCGGGGGACAGTTAGCAATCAGCCCCAGCATTTT.

The sample holds many counts of this clonotype. The rearrangement links TRBV29-1 to TRBJ2-5; D perhaps matches TRBD1 (6 bases). Trimming stripped 3 bases from V and 5 bases from J, with 10 bases between. This CDR3 is built from 12 residues. Germline-derived CDR1 and CDR2 are SQVTM and ANQGSEA. CDR3 nucleotides: TGCAGCGTTGACAGGGGAAGTGAGACCCAGTACTTC. Translating gives CSVDRGSETQYF.

J is TRBJ1-1 and V is TRBV5-5, with D tentatively TRBD1 (6 bases). CDR3 length equals 16 residues. Trimming left V 1 base short and J 0 bases short, with 13 bases between. Looked up from germline, CDR1 is SGHKS and CDR2 is YYEKEE (reference sequence). CDR3 sequence: CASSLTGKGMNTEAFF. The CDR3 region has the DNA TGTGCCAGCAGCTTGACAGGGAAGGGGATGAACACTGAAGCTTTCTTT.

This clonotype has more than one count but fewer than ten. Relative to the germline gene, one junction end is altered; a read error may explain this. V is TRBV28 and J is TRBJ1-6; TRBD1 might be the D (5 bases). There are 16 residues in the CDR3. The germline V gene encodes CDR1 MDHEN and CDR2 SYDVKM. Here the CDR3 reads CASSLNQGLAKSPLHF. CDR3 nucleotides: TGTGCCAGCAGTTTAAATCAGGGACTTGCGAAGTCACCCCTCCATTTT.

The chain combines TRBV6-5 with TRBJ2-5; D may be TRBD1 (6 bases). The germline CDR1 and CDR2 sequences are MNHEY and SVGAGI. Trimming took 5 bases from V and 5 from J, leaving 12 bases between them. The CDR3 runs to 13 residues. The chain's CDR3 is CASSVTRGETQYF. CDR3 bases: TGTGCCAGCAGTGTGACCAGGGGCGAGACCCAGTACTTC.

Written as DNA, the CDR3 is TGCAGTGCTAGCCGTCAAACAGGGGGAGGCAATCAGCCCCAGCATTTT. Protein product: CSASRQTGGGNQPQHF. The chain is built from TRBV20-1 and TRBJ1-5; 8 bases match TRBD1. This CDR3 region has 16 residues. The V and J ends lost 3 bases and 2 bases, in that order; junction bases with no gene match: 9. Germline CDR1 is DFQATT and CDR2 is SNEGSKA (reference sequence).

The chain couples TRBV5-5 to TRBJ2-7; D possibly corresponds to TRBD1 (6 bases). V lost 3 bases and J lost 3, with 13 bases in between. The CDR3 is 14 residues long. CDR1 is SGHKS and CDR2 is YYEKEE in the germline V gene (reference sequence). CDR3 nucleotide sequence: TGTGCCAGCAGCTCACAGGGTGGGGTCTACGAGCAGTACTTC. Translated: CASSSQGGVYEQYF.

The gene calls are TRBV28 and TRBJ2-1; 7 bases map to TRBD1. Gene TRBJ2-7 matches the end of the DNA better, so the J call may be wrong. Germline V gene sequence: CDR1 MDHEN, CDR2 SYDVKM. The length of the CDR3 is 17 residues. This chain's CDR3 is CASSALQGRLSYNEQYF. The DNA of the CDR3 is TGTGCCAGCAGTGCCCTACAGGGGCGGCTATCCTACAATGAGCAGTACTTC.

This clonotype has only a few counts. This chain joins TRBV5-1 and TRBJ2-1; 9 bases fit TRBD2. The trim removed 0 bases at V and 7 bases at J, leaving 8 bases unmatched. Germline lookup yields CDR1 SGHRS and CDR2 YFSETQ. The CDR3 is made up of 16 amino acids. The CDR3 region has the DNA TGCGCCAGCAGCTTGGCCAGTGCGGGGGGGCGGAATGAGCAGTTCTTC. Translated: CASSLASAGGRNEQFF.

This clonotype has a handful of counts. V gene TRBV11-2 combines with J gene TRBJ1-5; the match to TRBD1 covers 9 bases. V gave up 5 bases and J gave up 10 bases; unmatched junction bases: 12. In germline, CDR1 is SGHAT, CDR2 FQNNGV. The CDR3 extends over 15 amino acids. CDR3 nucleotides: TGTGCCAGCAGCGCCGGGACAGGGATGGTAAGTCCCCAGCATTTT. This encodes CASSAGTGMVSPQHF. Using reference TRBV11-2 and TRBJ1-5 for the parts outside the CDR3, the full variable domain is EAGVAQSPRYKIIEKRQSVAFWCNPISGHATLYWYQQILGQGPKLLIQFQNNGVVDDSQLPKDRFSAERLKGVDSTLKIQPAKLEDSAVYLCASSAGTGMVSPQHFGDGTRLSIL.

CDR3 protein: CASRDTVNYGYTF. CDR3 in DNA: TGTGCCAGCAGGGATACAGTGAACTATGGCTACACCTTC. This chain uses TRBV6-1 with TRBJ1-2; D gene unclear. The CDR3 consists of 13 residues. V lost 6 bases and J 2 bases, leaving 10 bases between the germline ends. Germline V CDR1 and CDR2: MNHNS, SASEGT.

The chain employs TRBV10-3 and TRBJ2-2; 12 bases align to TRBD1. Germline V gene lookup returns CDR1 ENHRY and CDR2 SYGVKD. The CDR3 runs to 16 residues. V shed 10 bases and J 5 bases; nucleotides not matched to a gene: 11. CDR3: CATRPGQGAWTGELFF. DNA of the CDR3: TGTGCCACCCGACCGGGACAGGGGGCCTGGACCGGGGAGCTGTTTTTT.

The V call is TRBV20-1, the J call TRBJ2-7; 8 nucleotides agree with TRBD2. The germline gives CDR1 DFQATT, CDR2 SNEGSKA (reference sequence). V was pared by 4 bases and J by 0 bases, with 11 bases of the junction left unmatched. This CDR3 spans 16 amino acids. The CDR3 nucleotides are TGCAGTGCTAACGGGGGGGCGCAGGGCAACTCCTACGAGCAGTACTTC. Translating gives CSANGGAQGNSYEQYF.

The V gene is TRBV29-1, the J gene TRBJ2-7; D possibly uses TRBD1 or TRBD2 (5 bases each). Germline CDR1 reads SQVTM; CDR2 reads ANQGSEA. V lost 3 bases and J lost 2, with 11 bases in between. This CDR3 region has 13 residues. Here the CDR3 DNA reads TGCAGCGTTGATGGGGGAAACCCCTACGAGCAGTACTTC. It yields the protein CSVDGGNPYEQYF.

This chain joins TRBV29-1 and TRBJ1-2, with unresolved D. From germline, CDR1 is SQVTM and CDR2 ANQGSEA. V shed 1 base and J shed 0 bases, with 9 bases lying between them. The CDR3 is 14 amino acids. CDR3 loop: CSVEGKGANYGYTF. The CDR3 DNA follows: TGCAGCGTTGAAGGAAAGGGAGCTAACTATGGCTACACCTTC.

The chain is built from TRBV6-5 and TRBJ2-7; maybe TRBD2 (6 bases). CDR3 length equals 15 residues. The germline V gene encodes CDR1 MNHEY and CDR2 SVGAGI. Trimming cost V 0 bases and J 4 bases, with 13 bases left between them. This chain's CDR3 is CASSYSSGSGYEQYF. DNA for the CDR3: TGTGCCAGCAGTTACTCGAGTGGTAGCGGTTACGAGCAGTACTTC.

This clonotype showed up just a few times. Given a much more abundant clone one base away, this may be a read error. The chain recombines TRBV13 with TRBJ2-3; D call uncertain. Germline V gene data show CDR1 as PRHDT and CDR2 as FYEKMQ (reference sequence). CDR3 length: 11 amino acids. V was cut by 6 bases and J by 3 bases, with 4 bases left in between. Written as DNA, the CDR3 is TGTGCCAGCAGTAAGACAGATACGCAGTATTTT. It codes for CASSKTDTQYF.

The chain uses TRBV5-1 and TRBJ2-2, with D perhaps matching TRBD2 (5 bases). The CDR3 contains 14 residues. Germline V gives CDR1 SGHRS, CDR2 YFSETQ. Trimming shortened V by 3 bases and J by 1 base, and 7 bases separated the two germline ends. The DNA of the CDR3 is TGCGCCAGCAGCTCTGGGAGGAACACCGGGGAGCTGTTTTTT. It translates to CASSSGRNTGELFF.

The CDR3 region is CSAKGTTGKNIQYF. The CDR3 nucleotides read TGCAGTGCTAAGGGGACCACCGGCAAAAACATTCAGTACTTC. The chain has TRBV20-1 and TRBJ2-4; D tentatively reads TRBD1 or TRBD2 (5 bases each). V was shortened by 4 bases and J by 3 bases, with 13 bases between the two germline ends. Germline V gene data show CDR1 as DFQATT and CDR2 as SNEGSKA (reference sequence). This CDR3 contains 14 residues.

The rearrangement links TRBV4-3 to TRBJ2-1; D gene ambiguous. V was shortened by 0 bases and J by 7 bases, with 13 bases between the two germline ends. CDR3 length: 15 amino acids. Germline assignment: CDR1 LGHNA and CDR2 YSLEER. CDR3 loop: CASSQDGREHNEQFF. The CDR3 bases are TGCGCCAGCAGCCAAGATGGACGAGAGCATAATGAGCAGTTCTTC.

The chain couples TRBV5-1 to TRBJ1-4; 7 bases agree with TRBD1. CDR1 is SGHRS and CDR2 is YFSETQ in the germline V gene. The CDR3 sequence is 13 residues long. Germline trimming cut 4 bases from V and 12 bases from J; bases unmatched to any gene: 9. The chain's CDR3 is CASSIRGGGELFF. As DNA, the CDR3 is TGCGCCAGCAGCATTCGAGGGGGCGGGGAACTGTTTTTT.

This clonotype was observed many times. In DNA, the CDR3 is TGTGCCAGTGGAGGCTCCTACAATGAGCAGTTCTTC. Translation: CASGGSYNEQFF. The chain couples TRBV19 to TRBJ2-1; maybe TRBD2 (5 bases). The germline V and J ends were trimmed by 8 bases and 0 bases, with 5 bases remaining between them. The CDR3 sequence is 12 residues long. Germline assignment: CDR1 LNHDA and CDR2 SQIVND (reference sequence). Full variable domain (remainder filled in from reference TRBV19 and TRBJ2-1): DGGITQSPKYLFRKEGQNVTLSCEQNLNHDAMYWYRQDPGQGLRLIYYSQIVNDFQKGDIAEGYSVSREKKESFPLTVTSAQKNPTAFYLCASGGSYNEQFFGPGTRLTVL.

Written as DNA, the CDR3 is TGTGCCAGTTTCACCGGCCCGAGAGAGACCCAGTACTTC. This encodes CASFTGPRETQYF. This rearrangement joins TRBV7-2 to TRBJ2-5; D gene ambiguous. Trimming removed 9 bases from V and 4 bases from J, with 15 bases in between. The CDR3 loop spans 13 amino acids. Germline CDR1 reads SGHTA; CDR2 reads FQGNSA.

Only a few counts were recorded for this clonotype. The rearrangement uses TRBV20-1 and TRBJ2-7, with 8 bases matching TRBD1. The CDR3 is 13 amino acids. The trim removed 1 base at V and 7 bases at J, leaving 6 bases unmatched. Per the germline V gene, CDR1 is DFQATT and CDR2 is SNEGSKA (reference sequence). The CDR3 here is CSARGTGTWEQYF. The CDR3 coding sequence is TGCAGTGCTAGAGGGACAGGGACATGGGAGCAGTACTTC.

The chain is built from TRBV6-1 and TRBJ2-1; D possibly corresponds to TRBD1 (5 bases). The V gene's germline CDR1 is MNHNS and CDR2 SASEGT. The V end was cut by 4 bases, the J end by 7 bases, with 11 bases between. The CDR3 runs to 13 residues. This CDR3 reads CASSGQLNNEQFF. For the CDR3, the DNA is TGTGCCAGCAGTGGACAGTTAAATAATGAGCAGTTCTTC.

CDR3 nucleotides: TGCAGTGCTAGGTGGGCAGATACGCAGTATTTT. Translating gives CSARWADTQYF. The chain uses TRBV20-1 and TRBJ2-3; D gene ambiguous. CDR1 and CDR2 (germline): DFQATT, SNEGSKA (reference sequence). CDR3 length equals 11 residues. Trimming shortened V by 3 bases and J by 4 bases, and 5 bases separated the two germline ends.